Shown below are 17 T cell receptor beta chains from a single sample sequenced in a study of cytomegalovirus exposure and HLA in healthy donors. Only in-frame clones appear in the TCRdb table, and some are missing; sequencing was by immunoSEQ multiplex PCR. Of over 150,000 clones listed, around 80% were seen once; the top ten hold under 15%. The source material was PBMCs. These receptors all come from a woman aged 30 to 39 in good health and CMV-seropositive.

The chain carries TRBV7-3 and TRBJ2-1; 11 nucleotides align to TRBD2. Looked up from germline, CDR1 is SGHTA and CDR2 is FQGTGA. V lost 8 bases, J lost 5 bases, and 8 bases stayed unmatched. CDR3 length: 15 residues. CDR3 residues: CASGPLTSGDNEQFF. CDR3 sequence (DNA): TGTGCCAGCGGCCCCTTGACTAGCGGGGACAATGAGCAGTTCTTC.

The chain carries TRBV5-1 and TRBJ1-1; perhaps TRBD1 as D (6 bases). V was clipped by 3 bases and J by 5 bases, with 17 bases between them. The germline gives CDR1 SGHRS, CDR2 YFSETQ. This CDR3 region has 15 residues. DNA for the CDR3: TGCGCCAGCAGCTCAGGGGACGGGGCAGGTACTGAAGCTTTCTTT. Residues: CASSSGDGAGTEAFF. Full variable domain (remainder filled in from reference TRBV5-1 and TRBJ1-1): KAGVTQTPRYLIKTRGQQVTLSCSPISGHRSVSWYQQTPGQGLQFLFEYFSETQRNKGNFPGRFSGRQFSNSRSEMNVSTLELGDSALYLCASSSGDGAGTEAFFGQGTRLTVV.

The chain joins TRBV5-1 to TRBJ2-7, with D uncertain. The length of the CDR3 is 14 residues. V was cut by 0 bases and J by 4 bases, with 11 bases left in between. From germline, CDR1 is SGHRS and CDR2 YFSETQ. CDR3 in amino acids: CASSLESLVYEQYF. CDR3 coding DNA: TGCGCCAGCAGCTTGGAAAGCTTAGTGTACGAGCAGTACTTC.

The J gene is TRBJ2-6, the V gene TRBV23-1; the D gene is possibly TRBD1 (5 bases). TRBV23-1 falls under the ORF class, with uncertain function. Trimming cost V 0 bases and J 4 bases, with 10 bases left between them. The CDR3 has 16 amino acids. The CDR3 nucleotides are TGCGCCAGCAGTCAATCATTAGGGGTAGGGGCCAACGTCCTGACTTTC. Its translation is CASSQSLGVGANVLTF.

V usage is TRBV11-2 and J usage is TRBJ2-1, with 8 bases that match TRBD2. This CDR3 has 15 amino acids. V shed 4 bases and J 7 bases; nucleotides not matched to a gene: 9. CDR1 SGHAT and CDR2 FQNNGV come from the germline V gene. The CDR3 nucleotides read TGTGCCAGCAGCTCAAGCGGGAGTTACGCGAATGAGCAGTTCTTC. Protein product: CASSSSGSYANEQFF.

V gene TRBV27 combines with J gene TRBJ2-7; 10 bases line up with TRBD2. After removal of 3 bases from V and 1 base from J, the junction contained 6 bases not matched to a gene. The CDR3 contains 16 residues. CDR1 is MNHEY and CDR2 is SMNVEV in the germline V gene (reference sequence). The DNA for the CDR3 is TGTGCCAGCAGTTTGACTAGCGGGTTGCCTTCCTACGAGCAGTACTTC. Its translation is CASSLTSGLPSYEQYF.

The genes are TRBV15 and TRBJ1-4, with D unresolved. This CDR3 region has 14 residues. Trimming took off 1 base at V and 5 bases at J, with 8 bases between the two ends. The germline V gene has CDR1 LNHNV and CDR2 YYDKDF (reference sequence). The CDR3 sequence is CATSRANLNEKLFF. Written as DNA, the CDR3 is TGTGCCACCAGCAGAGCGAACCTAAATGAAAAACTGTTTTTT.

The chain has TRBV9 and TRBJ2-3, with 12 bases that match TRBD2. CDR3 size: 17 residues. Germline V gives CDR1 SGDLS, CDR2 YYNGEE. V gave up 0 bases and J gave up 5 bases; unmatched junction bases: 7. The CDR3 is CASSVGILAGGLDTQYF. As DNA, the CDR3 is TGTGCCAGCAGCGTAGGAATACTAGCGGGAGGTCTAGATACGCAGTATTTT.

The chain joins TRBV29-1 to TRBJ2-1; weak D call: TRBD1 (5 bases). The CDR3 runs to 17 residues. V shed 2 bases and J shed 1 base, with 18 bases lying between them. The germline V gene encodes CDR1 SQVTM and CDR2 ANQGSEA. The CDR3 DNA follows: TGCAGCGTTGAATTACGACCCGGGCAGGGTTCCTACAATGAGCAGTTCTTC. This sequence encodes CSVELRPGQGSYNEQFF.

The rearrangement links TRBV5-1 to TRBJ2-5; tentatively, D is TRBD1 (5 bases). Germline V lookup: CDR1 SGHRS, CDR2 YFSETQ. The V end was cut by 7 bases, the J end by 2 bases, with 15 bases between. The CDR3 is made up of 14 amino acids. The chain's CDR3 is CASRQLLQQETQYF. CDR3 sequence (DNA): TGCGCCAGCCGACAGCTTTTACAACAAGAGACCCAGTACTTC.

This chain links TRBV2 with TRBJ1-4; no clear D. This CDR3 region has 14 residues. Germline CDR1 reads SNHLY; CDR2 reads FYNNEI. Trimming removed 4 bases from V and 4 bases from J, with 10 bases in between. The CDR3 nucleotides read TGTGCCAGCAGTGCACTCGCAAGTAATGAAAAACTGTTTTTT. Amino acids: CASSALASNEKLFF.

V usage is TRBV30 and J usage is TRBJ2-1; 14 positions match TRBD2. Trimming at V came to 5 bases and at J to 15 bases, leaving 3 bases not matched to a gene. The CDR3 extends over 11 amino acids. The V gene's germline CDR1 is GTSNPN and CDR2 SVGIG (reference sequence). Written as DNA, the CDR3 is TGTGCCTGGGGACTAGCGGGAGGCGGGTTCTTC. The encoded protein is CAWGLAGGGFF.

The CDR3 DNA is TGTGCCAGCACCAACCGCCCAGGGGCGTCGAACTATGGCTACACCTTC. Residues: CASTNRPGASNYGYTF. The chain recombines TRBV5-6 with TRBJ1-2; a weak D match, TRBD1 (6 bases). With 6 bases removed from V and 2 bases from J, the gap between germline ends came to 20 bases. CDR3 size: 16 residues. Germline V gives CDR1 SGHDT, CDR2 YYEEEE.

In DNA form, the CDR3 reads TGTGCCAGCAGCGCACGGGACAGGTTCGGCGGCTACACCTTC. Its protein is CASSARDRFGGYTF. The chain is built from TRBV6-6 and TRBJ1-2; TRBD1 aligns across 8 bases. CDR3 length: 14 amino acids. The J segment lost 8 bases and the V segment lost 6 bases, leaving 11 bases of the junction unmatched. CDR1 and CDR2 (germline): MNHNY, SVGAGI (reference sequence).

The chain carries TRBV2 and TRBJ1-5; D gene ambiguous. Germline V gene sequence: CDR1 SNHLY, CDR2 FYNNEI. The V end lost 6 bases, the J end lost 11 bases, and 11 bases lay between the germline ends. The CDR3 is made up of 11 amino acids. The CDR3 is CASSPGKAQHF. The CDR3 DNA sequence: TGTGCCAGCAGCCCAGGAAAGGCCCAGCATTTT.

In this sample, this clone turned up once. This rearrangement joins TRBV6-6 to TRBJ1-4; 12 bases agree with TRBD1. V lost 6 bases to trimming and J lost 7 bases; unmatched junction nucleotides: 9. Germline V gives CDR1 MNHNY, CDR2 SVGAGI (reference sequence). The CDR3 is made up of 16 amino acids. The CDR3 loop reads CASRFPGQGAGEKLFF. The DNA of the CDR3 is TGTGCCAGCAGATTCCCGGGACAGGGGGCGGGTGAAAAACTGTTTTTT.

In its sample, this clone was seen a few times. This chain links TRBV19 with TRBJ2-7; 15 nucleotides align to TRBD2. V trimming: 6 bases; J trimming: 4 bases; junction bases outside the gene matches: 4. The CDR3 sequence is 15 residues long. CDR1 is LNHDA and CDR2 is SQIVND in the germline V gene (reference sequence). The CDR3 protein is CASSPGLAGGYEQYF. The CDR3 coding sequence is TGTGCCAGTAGCCCGGGACTAGCGGGAGGATACGAGCAGTACTTC.